Presented here are 24 T cell receptor beta chains from one specimen sequenced in a study of vaccination and CD4 T cells after COVID-19 (dated by TCRdb to the early 2020s). Interpreted using the paper, the treatment or condition label stands for: approximately 9-day PBMC culture with coronavirus spike peptide pools or control peptides (ViraFEST assay). These TCRs are of unknown antigen specificity. Library preparation used PCR. The instrument was an Illumina iSeq 100. At the Johns Hopkins FTIC core, DNA from the cultured CD4+ T cells underwent TCR sequencing with the Oncomine TCR Beta short-read assay. TCRdb reprocessed the public reads (quality trimming at Q25 with fastp, clone calling with MiXCR) and kept in-frame beta chains. CDR3 protein duplicates are merged, each entry listing the most common genes and DNA. The sample table holds 20,000 to 25,000 distinct CDR3 sequences, of which 58% were seen once. Roughly 3.1% of the sample is held by the ten biggest clonotypes.

The sample consisted of CD4+ T cells from blood, cultured in vitro. These receptors originate from a human donor who had recovered from COVID-19.

The chain couples TRBV7-2 to TRBJ2-7; D is ambiguous. The germline CDR1 and CDR2 sequences are SGHTA and FQGNSA. This CDR3 has 11 amino acids. Trimming removed 0 bases from V and 5 bases from J, with 2 bases in between. In DNA form, the CDR3 reads TGTGCCAGCAGCTTAGCGGACGAGCAGTACTTC. Translation gives CASSLADEQYF.

CDR3 amino acids: CSASAPTNEQFF. CDR3 nucleotide sequence: TGCAGTGCTAGTGCCCCAACCAATGAGCAGTTCTTC. The genes are TRBV20-1 and TRBJ2-1, with unresolved D. With 3 bases removed from V and 6 bases from J, the gap between germline ends came to 9 bases. The germline CDR1 and CDR2 sequences are DFQATT and SNEGSKA (reference sequence). The CDR3 runs 12 residues.

The chain couples TRBV7-2 to TRBJ1-5; D is perhaps TRBD1 (6 bases). CDR1 SGHTA and CDR2 FQGNSA come from the germline V gene. The CDR3 runs 15 residues. The germline V and J ends were trimmed by 1 base and 6 bases, with 13 bases remaining between them. The CDR3 DNA sequence: TGTGCCAGCAGCTTAGAGAGGGGGTTGGTTCAGCCCCAGCATTTT. The encoded protein is CASSLERGLVQPQHF.

The rearrangement joins TRBV6-1 to TRBJ1-5; a possible D gene is TRBD1 (6 bases). The CDR3 consists of 15 residues. Deletions cut 11 bases from V and 2 bases from J, with 19 bases between. Germline V gives CDR1 MNHNS, CDR2 SASEGT. CDR3 region: CAAGAERARNQPQHF. DNA for the CDR3: TGTGCCGCAGGGGCGGAGCGGGCGCGCAATCAGCCCCAGCATTTT.

This clonotype was seen a handful of times. The J gene is TRBJ1-6, the V gene TRBV6-2 or TRBV6-3, with a possible D match to TRBD1 (5 bases). Looked up from germline, CDR1 is MNHEY and CDR2 is SVGEGT. Trimming took off 7 bases at V and 6 bases at J, with 7 bases between the two ends. The CDR3 runs to 12 residues. The CDR3 sequence: CASKQANSPLHF. Here the CDR3 DNA reads TGTGCCAGCAAACAGGCTAATTCACCCCTCCACTTT.

The V gene is TRBV7-2, the J gene TRBJ1-1, with D hard to call. Trimming removed 4 bases at V and 4 bases at J, with 13 bases between. This CDR3 comprises 14 residues. The germline V gene encodes CDR1 SGHTA and CDR2 FQGNSA. DNA of the CDR3: TGTGCCAGCAGCTCCTCGGGGAGCGGCACTGAAGCTTTCTTT. Translated, it gives CASSSSGSGTEAFF.

This clonotype was seen a single time. This rearrangement joins TRBV7-3 to TRBJ2-5; D perhaps matches TRBD1 (7 bases). CDR1 and CDR2 (germline): SGHTA, FQGTGA. Trimming took off 5 bases at V and 5 bases at J, with 15 bases between the two ends. The CDR3 runs 14 residues. The CDR3 DNA is TGTGCCAGCAGCCTACGGGCAGGGGGGGAGACCCAGTACTTC. Amino acids: CASSLRAGGETQYF.

The rearrangement links TRBV29-1 to TRBJ1-2, with D maybe TRBD1 (5 bases). The germline V gene has CDR1 SQVTM and CDR2 ANQGSEA. The length of the CDR3 is 13 residues. V was trimmed by 0 bases and J by 8 bases, leaving 13 bases between them. CDR3 region: CSVEDPAGQGYTF. For the CDR3, the DNA is TGCAGCGTTGAAGATCCCGCAGGGCAGGGCTACACCTTC.

The rearrangement uses TRBV30 and TRBJ1-5; D remains unclear. Germline V gives CDR1 GTSNPN, CDR2 SVGIG (reference sequence). This CDR3 is built from 12 residues. V was trimmed by 2 bases and J by 2 bases, leaving 4 bases between them. CDR3 nucleotides: TGTGCCTGGAGTCTGGGCAATCAGCCCCAGCATTTT. It encodes CAWSLGNQPQHF. Supplemented by reference TRBV30 and TRBJ1-5, the full variable domain reads SQTIHQWPATLVQPVGSPLSLECTVEGTSNPNLYWYRQAAGRGLQLLFYSVGIGQISSEVPQNLSASRPQDRQFILSSKKLLLSDSGFYLCAWSLGNQPQHFGDGTRLSIL.

The chain combines TRBV6-1 with TRBJ2-5, with D possibly being TRBD1 or TRBD2 (5 bases each). The V gene's germline CDR1 is MNHNS and CDR2 SASEGT. With 7 bases removed from V and 1 base from J, the gap between germline ends came to 13 bases. CDR3 length: 14 amino acids. CDR3 amino acids: CASNLGRSQETQYF. CDR3 sequence (DNA): TGTGCCAGCAACCTGGGACGGTCCCAAGAGACCCAGTACTTC.

The V call is TRBV6-1, the J call TRBJ1-1, with D tentatively TRBD1 (5 bases). This CDR3 comprises 14 residues. Trimming took 7 bases from V and 4 from J, leaving 16 bases between them. Looked up from germline, CDR1 is MNHNS and CDR2 is SASEGT. The CDR3 sequence is CASTWGSLSTEAFF. The CDR3 DNA is TGTGCCAGCACTTGGGGCTCACTCTCCACTGAAGCTTTCTTT.

The chain carries TRBV20-1 and TRBJ1-1; D gene uncertain. V lost 1 base, J lost 3 bases, and 12 bases lay in between. This CDR3 has 14 amino acids. Germline values: CDR1 DFQATT, CDR2 SNEGSKA (reference sequence). CDR3 sequence: CSARVFEGYTEAFF. The CDR3 DNA sequence: TGCAGTGCTAGAGTGTTTGAGGGTTACACTGAAGCTTTCTTT.

This chain links TRBV5-6 with TRBJ2-1; tentative D call: TRBD1 (6 bases). Trimming removed 3 bases from V and 7 bases from J, with 20 bases in between. The germline V gene has CDR1 SGHDT and CDR2 YYEEEE. There are 16 residues in the CDR3. The CDR3 DNA reads as TGTGCCAGCAGCTGGGGCCACAGGGAGTTAGGAAATGAGCAGTTCTTC. Residues: CASSWGHRELGNEQFF. The variable domain in full, with the rest retrieved from reference TRBV5-6 and TRBJ2-1, is DAGVTQSPTHLIKTRGQQVTLRCSPKSGHDTVSWYQQALGQGPQFIFQYYEEEERQRGNFPDRFSGHQFPNYSSELNVNALLLGDSALYLCASSWGHRELGNEQFFGPGTRLTVL.

The chain couples TRBV20-1 to TRBJ1-1, with TRBD1 identical over 9 bases. Germline V CDR1 and CDR2: DFQATT, SNEGSKA (reference sequence). The CDR3 spans 11 residues. The trim removed 5 bases at V and 8 bases at J, leaving 3 bases unmatched. This chain's CDR3 is CSAGDRAEAFF. For the CDR3, the DNA is TGCAGTGCTGGGGACAGGGCGGAAGCTTTCTTT.

The rearrangement links TRBV6-2 or TRBV6-3 to TRBJ2-7; 10 nucleotides line up with TRBD1. From germline, CDR1 is MNHEY and CDR2 SVGEGT. The junction had 6 bases not matched to a gene; V was cut back by 7 bases and J by 3 bases. This CDR3 has 14 amino acids. As DNA, the CDR3 is TGTGCCAGCACCCCGGGACAGGGGTACTACGAGCAGTACTTC. Its translation is CASTPGQGYYEQYF.

This chain joins TRBV6-5 and TRBJ1-1; 7 nucleotides agree with TRBD1. V trimming: 2 bases; J trimming: 6 bases; junction bases outside the gene matches: 6. CDR3 size: 14 residues. Germline V lookup: CDR1 MNHEY, CDR2 SVGAGI. The CDR3 loop is CASSYRGQLAEAFF. The CDR3 coding sequence is TGTGCCAGCAGTTACAGGGGACAGTTGGCTGAAGCTTTCTTT.

This clonotype turned up a few times. The V gene is TRBV15, the J gene TRBJ1-2, with D perhaps TRBD1 (5 bases). This CDR3 contains 13 residues. The germline V gene has CDR1 LNHNV and CDR2 YYDKDF (reference sequence). Trimming pared 0 bases from V and 8 bases from J, leaving 10 bases between. CDR3 nucleotides: TGTGCCACCAGCAGAGATCCGGGGGACGGCTACACCTTC. Translated, it gives CATSRDPGDGYTF.

The chain uses TRBV30 and TRBJ1-2; 9 bases fit TRBD1. Germline-derived CDR1 and CDR2 are GTSNPN and SVGIG (reference sequence). Trimming took 5 bases from V and 3 from J; bases not matched to a gene: 7. The CDR3 totals 14 residues. The CDR3 nucleotides are TGTGCCTGGGTCGGACAGGGGCGGTACTATGGCTACACCTTC. This translates into CAWVGQGRYYGYTF.

This chain uses TRBV6-1 with TRBJ2-5; 13 bases match TRBD2. Losses at the gene ends were 6 bases for V and 9 bases for J; bases not matched to a gene: 10. Germline values: CDR1 MNHNS, CDR2 SASEGT. This CDR3 is built from 15 residues. CDR3 region: CASSPGLAGPGAQYF. The CDR3 bases are TGTGCCAGCAGCCCGGGACTAGCGGGGCCAGGGGCCCAGTACTTC.

The gene calls are TRBV9 and TRBJ1-2; perhaps TRBD1 as D (5 bases). The CDR3 spans 13 residues. The germline gives CDR1 SGDLS, CDR2 YYNGEE. Trimming took 2 bases from V and 2 from J, leaving 7 bases between them. CDR3 amino acids: CASSVGDNYGYTF. The CDR3 DNA reads TGTGCCAGCAGCGTTGGGGACAACTATGGCTACACCTTC.

The chain links TRBV7-2 to TRBJ2-5, with D hard to call. The CDR3 sequence is 14 residues long. The V end lost 3 bases, the J end lost 4 bases, and 12 bases lay between the germline ends. CDR1 and CDR2 (germline): SGHTA, FQGNSA. In DNA form, the CDR3 reads TGTGCCAGCAGCTTGGTCGTTGATAGAGAGACCCAGTACTTC. Protein: CASSLVVDRETQYF.

On this clonotype itself: A read error may produce the germline difference seen at one junction end. The chain employs TRBV12-5 and TRBJ2-5; possibly TRBD2 for D (5 bases). This CDR3 is 14 amino acids long. Per the germline V gene, CDR1 is LGHNT and CDR2 is FRNRAP. The CDR3 coding sequence is TGTGCTAGTGGTTTGGCGGGAACCCAAGAGATCCAGTACTTC. Its translation: CASGLAGTQEIQYF. The whole variable domain, remainder taken from reference TRBV12-5 and TRBJ2-5, is DARVTQTPRHKVTEMGQEVTMRCQPILGHNTVFWYRQTMMQGLELLAYFRNRAPLDDSGMPKDRFSAEMPDATLATLKIQPSEPRDSAVYFCASGLAGTQEIQYFGPGTRLLVL.

The J gene is TRBJ1-5, the V gene TRBV24-1; D unresolved. This CDR3 spans 12 amino acids. Per germline, CDR1 KGHDR and CDR2 SFDVKD. Trimming stripped 4 bases from V and 5 bases from J, with 5 bases between. The CDR3 is CATSDQYQPQHF. The DNA for the CDR3 is TGTGCCACCAGTGACCAATATCAGCCCCAGCATTTT.

V gene TRBV6-1 combines with J gene TRBJ1-2; D uncertain. The CDR3 is made up of 12 amino acids. V shed 8 bases and J shed 6 bases, with 13 bases lying between them. The germline gives CDR1 MNHNS, CDR2 SASEGT. For the CDR3, the DNA is TGTGCCAGCGTACGAACGGTGGATGGCTACACCTTC. Protein product: CASVRTVDGYTF.